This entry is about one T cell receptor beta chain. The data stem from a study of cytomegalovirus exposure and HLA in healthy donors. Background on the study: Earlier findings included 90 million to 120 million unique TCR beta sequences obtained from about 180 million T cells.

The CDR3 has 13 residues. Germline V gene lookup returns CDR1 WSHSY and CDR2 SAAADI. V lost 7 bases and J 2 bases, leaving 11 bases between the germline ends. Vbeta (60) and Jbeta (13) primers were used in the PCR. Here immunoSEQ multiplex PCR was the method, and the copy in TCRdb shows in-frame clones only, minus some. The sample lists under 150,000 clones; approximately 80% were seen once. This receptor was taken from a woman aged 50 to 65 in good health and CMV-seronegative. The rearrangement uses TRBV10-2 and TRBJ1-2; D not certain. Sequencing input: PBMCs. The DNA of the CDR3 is TGCGCCAGCACCGGAGAGGAGAACTATGGCTACACCTTC. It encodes CASTGEENYGYTF.